This T cell receptor (beta chain) was identified during a study of T-cell memory formation after mild COVID-19. Study conclusions and caveats: Within pre-infection memory, some responding clones were found, suggesting cross-reactive memory joined.

TCRdb processed the 5' RACE reads anew with MiXCR; each CDR3 protein has one entry. The sample lists fewer than 70,000 distinct CDR3 sequences; more than 8% were seen once. Between the trimmed V and J ends, which lost 5 bases and 1 base, there was a span of 7 bases. The CDR3 consists of 13 residues. Germline CDR1 SNHLY, CDR2 FYNNEI. A note on this clonotype: Its antigen is undetermined.

V and J are TRBV2 and TRBJ2-3; no clear D. What was sequenced was PBMCs or a T cell subset sorted from them (not recorded which). The origin of this receptor is a man aged 18-30 years who had mild COVID-19 (a few samples of this study predate the infection). Cell type and time point are not known. The CDR3 DNA reads TGTGCCAGCAGTCCAAGCGGCACAGATACGCAGTATTTT. Protein sequence: CASSPSGTDTQYF. Drawing the rest from reference TRBV2 and TRBJ2-3, the complete variable domain is EPEVTQTPSHQVTQMGQEVILRCVPISNHLYFYWYRQILGQKVEFLVSFYNNEISEKSEIFDDQFSVERPDGSNFTLKIRSTKLEDSAMYFCASSPSGTDTQYFGPGTRLTVL.